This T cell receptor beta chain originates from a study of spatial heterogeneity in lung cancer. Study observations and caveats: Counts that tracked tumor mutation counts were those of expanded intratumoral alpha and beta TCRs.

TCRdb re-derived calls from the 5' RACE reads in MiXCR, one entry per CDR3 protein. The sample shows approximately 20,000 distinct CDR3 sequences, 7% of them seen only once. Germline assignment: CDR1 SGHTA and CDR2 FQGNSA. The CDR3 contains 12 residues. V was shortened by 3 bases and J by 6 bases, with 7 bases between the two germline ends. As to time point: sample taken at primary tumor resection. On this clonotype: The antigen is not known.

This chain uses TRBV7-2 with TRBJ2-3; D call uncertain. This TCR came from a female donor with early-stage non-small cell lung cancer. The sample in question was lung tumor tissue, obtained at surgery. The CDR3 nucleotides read TGTGCCAGCAGCTTGTATTCCGATACGCAGTATTTT. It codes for CASSLYSDTQYF.